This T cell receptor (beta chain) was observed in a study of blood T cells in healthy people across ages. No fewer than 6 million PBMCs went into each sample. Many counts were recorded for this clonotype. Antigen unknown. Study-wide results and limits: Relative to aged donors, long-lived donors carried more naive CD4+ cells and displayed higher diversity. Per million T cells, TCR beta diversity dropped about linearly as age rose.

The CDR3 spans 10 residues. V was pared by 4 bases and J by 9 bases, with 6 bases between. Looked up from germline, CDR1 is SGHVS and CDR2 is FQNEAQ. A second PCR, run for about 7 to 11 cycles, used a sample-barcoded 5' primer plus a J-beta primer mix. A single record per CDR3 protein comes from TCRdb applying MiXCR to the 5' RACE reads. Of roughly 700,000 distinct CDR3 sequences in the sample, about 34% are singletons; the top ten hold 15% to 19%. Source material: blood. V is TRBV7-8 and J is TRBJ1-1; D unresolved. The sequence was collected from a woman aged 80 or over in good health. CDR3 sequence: CASSSGKAFF. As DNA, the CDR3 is TGTGCCAGCAGCTCCGGGAAAGCTTTCTTT.